Below are 16 T cell receptor beta chains sequenced from a single sample in a study of shared clonotypes between healthy human individuals. Profiling relied on immunoSEQ multiplex PCR, and the TCRdb table lists in-frame clones only, not all of them. The table records roughly 500,000 clones, roughly 95% of them present only once. Sequencing was carried out using naive CD4+ T cells sorted from blood. Subset specified: CD45RA+ positively selected. These receptors all stem from a woman aged 25 to 45 in good health.

The rearrangement uses TRBV28 and TRBJ2-7, with 10 nucleotides matching TRBD1. CDR3 size: 16 residues. Per the germline V gene, CDR1 is MDHEN and CDR2 is SYDVKM. Losses at the gene ends were 7 bases for V and 4 bases for J; bases not matched to a gene: 13. The CDR3 DNA follows: TGTGCCAGCAAAGGGAGTCCGGGACAGGGGCTATACGAGCAGTACTTC. Translated, it gives CASKGSPGQGLYEQYF.

This clone has only one observation. The genes are TRBV6-5 and TRBJ2-1; possibly TRBD2 for D (6 bases). The V end lost 6 bases, the J end lost 3 bases, and 12 bases lay between the germline ends. Germline V gene sequence: CDR1 MNHEY, CDR2 SVGAGI. The CDR3 runs to 14 residues. In DNA form, the CDR3 reads TGTGCCAGCAGAGAGCCGGGAGACTACAATGAGCAGTTCTTC. Encoded protein: CASREPGDYNEQFF.

The chain joins TRBV9 to TRBJ1-4; D is unclear. The CDR3 extends over 15 amino acids. V was shortened by 0 bases and J by 8 bases, with 14 bases between the two germline ends. The germline CDR1 and CDR2 sequences are SGDLS and YYNGEE. CDR3 sequence: CASSVGSTLGEKLFF. Written as DNA, the CDR3 is TGTGCCAGCAGCGTAGGTTCAACCTTGGGCGAAAAACTGTTTTTT.

The rearrangement links TRBV29-1 to TRBJ2-7, with a possible D match to TRBD2 (7 bases). CDR1 is SQVTM and CDR2 is ANQGSEA in the germline V gene. The V end was cut by 3 bases, the J end by 9 bases, with 12 bases between. The CDR3 totals 11 residues. CDR3 DNA: TGCAGCGTTGACACAGGGAGGGGGCAGTACTTC. This translates into CSVDTGRGQYF.

V is TRBV9 and J is TRBJ2-5, with 8 bases that match TRBD2. J was trimmed by 7 bases and V by 3 bases; bases with no gene match: 8. Germline values: CDR1 SGDLS, CDR2 YYNGEE. There are 14 residues in the CDR3. The CDR3 sequence is CASSARGGTATQYF. The CDR3 bases are TGTGCCAGCAGCGCCCGGGGGGGGACGGCGACCCAGTACTTC.

The chain uses TRBV5-1 and TRBJ1-1, with TRBD1 matching over 7 bases. V dropped 3 bases and J dropped 0; count of bases not matched to a gene: 2. Per germline, CDR1 SGHRS and CDR2 YFSETQ. The CDR3 consists of 14 residues. The CDR3 loop is CASSWGQLNTEAFF. The CDR3 coding sequence is TGCGCCAGCAGCTGGGGACAGTTGAACACTGAAGCTTTCTTT.

This chain connects TRBV28 to TRBJ2-3; 7 nucleotides align to TRBD1. V trimming: 2 bases; J trimming: 7 bases; junction bases outside the gene matches: 9. The germline gives CDR1 MDHEN, CDR2 SYDVKM. The CDR3 length is 15 residues. The CDR3 sequence is CASSLLPDRAHTQYF. In DNA form, the CDR3 reads TGTGCCAGCAGTTTACTCCCTGACAGGGCCCATACGCAGTATTTT.

The chain employs TRBV27 and TRBJ2-7; no clear D. This CDR3 is built from 13 residues. From germline, CDR1 is MNHEY and CDR2 SMNVEV (reference sequence). With 2 bases removed from V and 6 bases from J, the gap between germline ends came to 11 bases. The DNA of the CDR3 is TGTGCCAGCAGTTTAATCGGGTGGGGCGAGCAGTACTTC. Translation gives CASSLIGWGEQYF.

The chain recombines TRBV13 with TRBJ2-7, with 8 positions matching TRBD2. This CDR3 is built from 16 residues. V shed 4 bases and J 4 bases; nucleotides not matched to a gene: 12. Germline CDR1 and CDR2: PRHDT and FYEKMQ (reference sequence). The CDR3 sequence: CASSYWGAGGRYEQYF. The CDR3 nucleotides are TGTGCCAGCAGCTACTGGGGGGCGGGAGGTCGGTACGAGCAGTACTTC.

The rearrangement joins TRBV4-1 to TRBJ2-2; D possibly corresponds to TRBD2 (6 bases). The CDR3 has 19 residues. From germline, CDR1 is MGHRA and CDR2 YSYEKL. V gave up 2 bases and J gave up 0 bases, with 19 bases separating them. DNA for the CDR3: TGCGCCAGCAGCCAAAAAACCCCTTGGGGGGTTACGAACACCGGGGAGCTGTTTTTT. It codes for CASSQKTPWGVTNTGELFF.

The chain employs TRBV15 and TRBJ1-1; the match to TRBD1 covers 9 bases. Germline-derived CDR1 and CDR2 are LNHNV and YYDKDF (reference sequence). This CDR3 has 15 amino acids. V lost 0 bases to trimming and J lost 6 bases; unmatched junction nucleotides: 5. The CDR3 DNA is TGTGCCACCAGCAGAGATCAGGGACAGGGAGCTGAAGCTTTCTTT. Translated: CATSRDQGQGAEAFF.

V usage is TRBV28 and J usage is TRBJ1-5; D not certain. V was clipped by 5 bases and J by 4 bases, with 6 bases between them. Germline CDR1 is MDHEN and CDR2 is SYDVKM. The CDR3 covers 12 residues. CDR3 amino acids: CASSANNQPQHF. CDR3 DNA: TGTGCCAGCAGTGCGAATAATCAGCCCCAGCATTTT.

This chain links TRBV5-1 with TRBJ2-1, with D maybe TRBD2 (6 bases). CDR1 is SGHRS, CDR2 YFSETQ, per germline. There are 16 residues in the CDR3. Trimming pared 0 bases from V and 5 bases from J, leaving 15 bases between. The CDR3 protein is CASSLAPGLDNNEQFF. The DNA for the CDR3 is TGCGCCAGCAGCTTGGCGCCGGGACTGGACAACAATGAGCAGTTCTTC.

DNA of the CDR3: TGTGCCAGCAGTGAGACAGGGTACAATCAGCCCCAGCATTTT. Its translation is CASSETGYNQPQHF. The genes are TRBV6-6 and TRBJ1-5; TRBD1 agrees at 7 bases. Germline V gives CDR1 MNHNY, CDR2 SVGAGI (reference sequence). With V trimmed by 5 bases and J by 3 bases, 4 bases remained unmatched. This CDR3 has 14 amino acids.

Comment on this clone: An end of the junction differs from the germline gene, which may be a read error. The chain carries TRBV5-4 and TRBJ2-7, with TRBD1 matching 8 bases. The CDR3 sequence is 12 residues long. Germline V gene data show CDR1 as SGHNT and CDR2 as YYREEE (reference sequence). The CDR3 protein is CASSLVGQVSIF. Written as DNA, the CDR3 is TGTGCCAGCAGCTTGGTGGGACAGGTCTCTATCTTC.

This rearrangement joins TRBV2 to TRBJ2-1, with 12 bases fitting TRBD2. CDR1 is SNHLY, CDR2 FYNNEI, per germline. The V and J ends lost 4 bases and 13 bases, in that order; junction bases with no gene match: 17. The CDR3 is 17 amino acids. CDR3 loop: CASSVQPLGASGRAQFF. The CDR3 nucleotides read TGTGCCAGCAGTGTACAACCCCTCGGTGCTAGCGGGAGGGCTCAGTTCTTC.